This T cell receptor (beta chain) was recorded in a study of blood T cell repertoires in COVID-19. Across the whole study: Samples representing acute and convalescent COVID-19 were sourced from the United States, Italy and Spain.

Here immunoSEQ multiplex PCR was the method, and the copy in TCRdb shows in-frame clones only, minus some. The repertoire holds more than 65,000 clones, with around 85% as singletons. V shed 10 bases and J shed 2 bases, with 14 bases lying between them. Germline V gene lookup returns CDR1 MDHEN and CDR2 SYDVKM. The CDR3 sequence is 13 residues long. The V and J genes are TRBV28 and TRBJ2-5; D remains ambiguous. Sequenced sample: peripheral blood. This clonotype was obtained from a man aged 80 or over with acute or convalescent COVID-19. CDR3 in amino acids: CATAQSVQETQYF. CDR3 nucleotides: TGTGCCACCGCCCAGAGCGTTCAAGAGACCCAGTACTTC.